Listed below are T cell receptor beta chains from one sample, sequenced in a study of STAT5B mutations in CD4+ large granular lymphocyte leukemia. The assay was immunoSEQ multiplex PCR, and TCRdb's table has in-frame clones only and misses some. The table lists about 33,000 clones, 70% to 75% of them singletons. The sequenced sample was CD4+ T cells from blood buffy coats. The receptors were gathered from a human donor in good health. CDR3s include the opening cysteine and the closing phenylalanine or tryptophan. D genes are given only for firm matches. Clone size appears in some rows only: once, few, many, or a class for an expanded clone.

v_gene: TRBV5-1; d_gene: .; abundance: few; j_gene: TRBJ2-7; CDR3aa: CASSKNREYEQYF; CDR3nt: TGCGCCAGCAGCAAAAACCGGGAGTACGAGCAGTACTTC
v_gene: TRBV7-9; d_gene: .; abundance: .; j_gene: TRBJ2-3; CDR3aa: CASSLDGTQYF; CDR3nt: TGTGCCAGCAGCTTAGATGGTACGCAGTATTTT
v_gene: TRBV2; d_gene: .; abundance: once; j_gene: TRBJ2-6; CDR3aa: CASSREPTGANVLTF; CDR3nt: TGTGCCAGCAGTCGGGAACCGACTGGGGCCAACGTCCTGACTTTC
v_gene: TRBV2; d_gene: .; abundance: .; j_gene: TRBJ1-5; CDR3aa: CASSRDSNQPQHF; CDR3nt: TGTGCCAGCAGTAGAGATAGCAATCAGCCCCAGCATTTT
v_gene: TRBV19; d_gene: TRBD2; abundance: .; j_gene: TRBJ2-1; CDR3aa: CASRPGTSNVEQFF; CDR3nt: TGTGCCAGTAGGCCCGGGACTAGCAACGTTGAGCAGTTCTTC
v_gene: TRBV7-2; d_gene: TRBD1; abundance: few; j_gene: TRBJ1-5; CDR3aa: CASSLVGGSGQPQHF; CDR3nt: TGTGCCAGCAGCTTAGTAGGGGGCAGCGGTCAGCCCCAGCATTTT
v_gene: TRBV5-4; d_gene: TRBD2; abundance: .; j_gene: TRBJ2-1; CDR3aa: CASSHGGGRTNEQFF; CDR3nt: TGTGCCAGCAGCCACGGGGGCGGGAGGACCAATGAGCAGTTCTTC
v_gene: TRBV4-1; d_gene: TRBD1; abundance: .; j_gene: TRBJ2-5; CDR3aa: CASSQLRGETQYF; CDR3nt: TGCGCCAGCAGCCAACTCAGGGGGGAGACCCAGTACTTC
v_gene: TRBV18; d_gene: .; abundance: once; j_gene: TRBJ2-7; CDR3aa: CASSPMAAGTQGQYF; CDR3nt: TGTGCCAGCTCACCAATGGCCGCCGGGACTCAGGGGCAGTACTTC
v_gene: TRBV6-1; d_gene: .; abundance: .; j_gene: TRBJ1-1; CDR3aa: CASSYREGKTFF; CDR3nt: TGTGCCAGCAGTTATAGAGAGGGGAAGACTTTCTTT
v_gene: TRBV18; d_gene: .; abundance: .; j_gene: TRBJ2-6; CDR3aa: CASSLSDGANVLTF; CDR3nt: TGTGCCAGCTCACTATCGGATGGGGCCAACGTCCTGACTTTC
v_gene: TRBV18; d_gene: TRBD1; abundance: .; j_gene: TRBJ1-5; CDR3aa: CASSPATGQVGNQPQHF; CDR3nt: TGTGCCAGCTCACCCGCGACGGGACAGGTGGGCAATCAGCCCCAGCATTTT
v_gene: TRBV7-9; d_gene: TRBD2; abundance: .; j_gene: TRBJ2-1; CDR3aa: CASSWGTSRKIF; CDR3nt: TGTGCCAGCAGCTGGGGGACTAGCCGGAAGATCTTC
v_gene: TRBV5-1; d_gene: TRBD2; abundance: once; j_gene: TRBJ2-2; CDR3aa: CASSLVFIVGGANTGELFF; CDR3nt: TGCGCCAGCAGCTTGGTTTTTATCGTTGGGGGGGCGAACACCGGGGAGCTGTTTTTT
v_gene: TRBV6-5; d_gene: TRBD2; abundance: .; j_gene: TRBJ2-3; CDR3aa: CASSSPGGGPDTQYF; CDR3nt: TGTGCCAGCAGTTCCCCCGGGGGGGGACCAGATACGCAGTATTTT
v_gene: TRBV5-1; d_gene: TRBD2; abundance: .; j_gene: TRBJ2-7; CDR3aa: CASSPSGIRYEQYF; CDR3nt: TGCGCCAGCAGTCCTAGCGGGATCCGGTACGAGCAGTACTTC
v_gene: TRBV6-1; d_gene: .; abundance: .; j_gene: TRBJ1-1; CDR3aa: CASSRNTEAFF; CDR3nt: TGTGCCAGCAGTCGGAACACTGAAGCTTTCTTT
v_gene: TRBV29-1; d_gene: TRBD1; abundance: .; j_gene: TRBJ2-7; CDR3aa: CSAGTGYIEQYF; CDR3nt: TGCAGCGCCGGGACAGGGTATATCGAGCAGTACTTC
v_gene: TRBV19; d_gene: TRBD1; abundance: .; j_gene: TRBJ1-4; CDR3aa: CASSTETGVGDEKLFF; CDR3nt: TGTGCCAGTAGTACGGAGACAGGGGTCGGCGATGAAAAACTGTTTTTT
v_gene: TRBV7-9; d_gene: .; abundance: .; j_gene: TRBJ1-2; CDR3aa: CASSLAGRRSGYTF; CDR3nt: TGTGCCAGCAGCTTAGCGGGACGTAGATCAGGCTACACCTTC
v_gene: TRBV2; d_gene: TRBD1; abundance: once; j_gene: TRBJ1-6; CDR3aa: CATRGDRGSSPLHF; CDR3nt: TGTGCCACCAGGGGGGACAGGGGATCTTCACCCCTCCACTTT
v_gene: TRBV2; d_gene: TRBD1; abundance: few; j_gene: TRBJ2-7; CDR3aa: CASSEGGQGIDEQYF; CDR3nt: TGTGCCAGCAGTGAAGGGGGACAGGGGATCGACGAGCAGTACTTC
v_gene: TRBV9; d_gene: .; abundance: .; j_gene: TRBJ1-3; CDR3aa: CASGAVTSSGNTIYF; CDR3nt: TGTGCCAGCGGGGCAGTTACGAGCTCTGGAAACACCATATATTTT
v_gene: TRBV5-4; d_gene: TRBD2; abundance: .; j_gene: TRBJ2-7; CDR3aa: CASSLLAGGTILHEQYF; CDR3nt: TGTGCCAGCAGCTTATTAGCGGGAGGGACTATCCTACACGAGCAGTACTTC
v_gene: TRBV11-3; d_gene: .; abundance: .; j_gene: TRBJ2-5; CDR3aa: CASSLVTGLGETQYF; CDR3nt: TGTGCCAGCAGCTTAGTAACAGGGTTAGGTGAGACCCAGTACTTC
v_gene: TRBV10-1; d_gene: .; abundance: .; j_gene: TRBJ1-6; CDR3aa: CASSTDSNSPLHF; CDR3nt: TGCGCCAGCAGTACGGACAGCAATTCACCCCTCCACTTT
v_gene: TRBV11-2; d_gene: .; abundance: .; j_gene: TRBJ2-5; CDR3aa: CASSTETQYF; CDR3nt: TGTGCCAGCAGCACGGAGACCCAGTACTTC
v_gene: TRBV2; d_gene: .; abundance: few; j_gene: TRBJ2-5; CDR3aa: CASRYGTAAPIAQYF; CDR3nt: TGTGCCAGCAGATATGGGACTGCAGCCCCAATAGCCCAGTACTTC
v_gene: TRBV30; d_gene: .; abundance: .; j_gene: TRBJ1-5; CDR3aa: CAWSVIGGNQPQHF; CDR3nt: TGTGCCTGGAGTGTAATTGGGGGCAATCAGCCCCAGCATTTT
v_gene: TRBV11-3; d_gene: TRBD2; abundance: .; j_gene: TRBJ2-4; CDR3aa: CASSPTTSGRAGIQYF; CDR3nt: TGTGCCAGCAGCCCGACGACTAGCGGGAGGGCGGGCATTCAGTACTTC
v_gene: TRBV5-1; d_gene: .; abundance: .; j_gene: TRBJ2-1; CDR3aa: CASSLGRPNGQFF; CDR3nt: TGCGCCAGCAGCTTGGGGCGGCCAAATGGGCAGTTCTTC
v_gene: TRBV2; d_gene: TRBD1; abundance: .; j_gene: TRBJ2-5; CDR3aa: CASTRSGQGAWETQYF; CDR3nt: TGTGCCAGCACCAGAAGTGGCCAGGGGGCGTGGGAGACCCAGTACTTC
v_gene: TRBV6-1; d_gene: .; abundance: .; j_gene: TRBJ1-5; CDR3aa: CASSEFGMNNQPQHF; CDR3nt: TGTGCCAGCAGTGAATTTGGGATGAACAATCAGCCCCAGCATTTT
v_gene: TRBV7-2; d_gene: .; abundance: .; j_gene: TRBJ1-1; CDR3aa: CASSLNSVDTEAFF; CDR3nt: TGTGCCAGCAGCTTAAATTCCGTGGACACTGAAGCTTTCTTT
v_gene: TRBV28; d_gene: .; abundance: .; j_gene: TRBJ1-1; CDR3aa: CASSLSFRIMNTEAFF; CDR3nt: TGTGCCAGCAGTTTATCATTCAGGATTATGAACACTGAAGCTTTCTTT
v_gene: TRBV2; d_gene: TRBD2; abundance: .; j_gene: TRBJ2-7; CDR3aa: CASTAIGGTGEQYF; CDR3nt: TGTGCCAGCACAGCAATCGGGGGGACTGGGGAGCAGTACTTC
v_gene: TRBV21-1; d_gene: .; abundance: .; j_gene: TRBJ2-1; CDR3aa: CASSKERGKGSYNEQFF; CDR3nt: TGTGCCAGCAGCAAAGAAAGAGGAAAGGGCTCCTACAATGAGCAGTTCTTC
v_gene: TRBV29-1; d_gene: TRBD2; abundance: once; j_gene: TRBJ2-7; CDR3aa: CSVAVTSDSYEQYF; CDR3nt: TGCAGCGTTGCAGTTACTAGCGACTCCTACGAGCAGTACTTC
v_gene: TRBV27; d_gene: .; abundance: .; j_gene: TRBJ2-7; CDR3aa: CASRTLFSYEQYF; CDR3nt: TGTGCCAGCAGGACCCTCTTCTCCTACGAGCAGTACTTC
v_gene: TRBV11-2; d_gene: .; abundance: .; j_gene: TRBJ2-3; CDR3aa: CASSLGWEDTQYF; CDR3nt: TGTGCCAGCAGCTTGGGATGGGAGGATACGCAGTATTTT